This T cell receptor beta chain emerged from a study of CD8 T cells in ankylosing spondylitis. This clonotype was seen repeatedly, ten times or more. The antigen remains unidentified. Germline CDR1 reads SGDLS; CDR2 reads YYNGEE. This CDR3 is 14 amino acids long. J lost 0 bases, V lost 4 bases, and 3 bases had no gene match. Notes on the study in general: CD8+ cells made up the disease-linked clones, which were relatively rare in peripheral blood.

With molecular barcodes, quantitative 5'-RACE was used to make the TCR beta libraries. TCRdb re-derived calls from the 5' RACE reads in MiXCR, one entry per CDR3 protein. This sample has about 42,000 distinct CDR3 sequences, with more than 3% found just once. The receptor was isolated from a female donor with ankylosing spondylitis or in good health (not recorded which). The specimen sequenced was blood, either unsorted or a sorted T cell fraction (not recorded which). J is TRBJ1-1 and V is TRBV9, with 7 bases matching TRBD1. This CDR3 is CASSLQGLNTEAFF. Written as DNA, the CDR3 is TGTGCCAGCAGCCTACAGGGGTTGAACACTGAAGCTTTCTTT.